This is a list of T cell receptor beta chains from one sample in a study of blood T cell repertoires in COVID-19. Clones were sequenced by immunoSEQ multiplex PCR, and TCRdb holds only the in-frame ones, with some missing. The sample holds approximately 260,000 clones, roughly 90% seen once. Material for sequencing was peripheral blood. These receptors were obtained from a woman aged 55 to 70 with COVID-19, enrolled during active disease. The CDR3 runs from the conserved cysteine through the conserved F or W. D genes are given only for firm matches. Clone size is not always given. Where it is, it says once, few, many or a class for expanded clones.

d_call: NA; clone_size: NA; j_call: TRBJ1-4; v_call: TRBV15; cdr3_aa: CATSRETQGSEKLFF; cdr3_nt: TGTGCCACCAGCAGAGAAACCCAGGGAAGTGAAAAACTGTTTTTT
d_call: TRBD1; clone_size: NA; j_call: TRBJ2-7; v_call: TRBV18; cdr3_aa: CASSPSGQGNYEQYF; cdr3_nt: TGTGCCAGCTCACCTTCGGGACAGGGGAACTACGAGCAGTACTTC
d_call: NA; clone_size: NA; j_call: TRBJ2-7; v_call: TRBV15; cdr3_aa: CATSRDPPGREVDYEQYF; cdr3_nt: TGTGCCACCAGCAGAGATCCCCCCGGCAGGGAAGTGGACTACGAGCAGTACTTC
d_call: TRBD2; clone_size: few; j_call: TRBJ2-2; v_call: TRBV19; cdr3_aa: CASSRQTSRGELFF; cdr3_nt: TGTGCCAGTAGTCGTCAGACTAGCCGCGGGGAGCTGTTTTTT
d_call: TRBD1; clone_size: once; j_call: TRBJ1-5; v_call: TRBV5-1; cdr3_aa: CASSPGQGEWGNQPQHF; cdr3_nt: TGCGCCAGCAGCCCGGGACAGGGTGAGTGGGGCAATCAGCCCCAGCATTTT
d_call: TRBD1; clone_size: NA; j_call: TRBJ2-5; v_call: TRBV7-7; cdr3_aa: CASSKGQGLGETQYF; cdr3_nt: TGTGCTAGCAGCAAGGGACAGGGGCTCGGAGAGACCCAGTACTTC
d_call: NA; clone_size: once; j_call: TRBJ1-1; v_call: TRBV7-9; cdr3_aa: CASSPSFQDTEAFF; cdr3_nt: TGTGCCAGCAGCCCAAGCTTCCAGGACACTGAAGCTTTCTTT
d_call: TRBD1; clone_size: NA; j_call: TRBJ2-7; v_call: TRBV27; cdr3_aa: CASTRMGTGGQGYYEQYF; cdr3_nt: TGTGCCAGCACCCGTATGGGCACGGGGGGACAGGGTTACTACGAGCAGTACTTC
d_call: NA; clone_size: NA; j_call: TRBJ2-5; v_call: TRBV7-2; cdr3_aa: CASSSLYSETQYF; cdr3_nt: TGTGCCAGCAGCTCCCTATACAGCGAGACCCAGTACTTC
d_call: NA; clone_size: NA; j_call: TRBJ2-1; v_call: TRBV5-5; cdr3_aa: CASSWRGGEQFF; cdr3_nt: TGTGCCAGCAGCTGGAGGGGTGGTGAGCAGTTCTTC
d_call: NA; clone_size: NA; j_call: TRBJ1-4; v_call: TRBV11-2; cdr3_aa: CASSLRLSEELFF; cdr3_nt: TGTGCCAGCAGCTTAAGGCTGTCTGAGGAACTGTTTTTT
d_call: TRBD2; clone_size: NA; j_call: TRBJ2-5; v_call: TRBV19; cdr3_aa: CASTPGGRGQETQYF; cdr3_nt: TGTGCCAGTACCCCGGGGGGGAGGGGGCAAGAGACCCAGTACTTC
d_call: NA; clone_size: NA; j_call: TRBJ1-2; v_call: TRBV23-1; cdr3_aa: CASSQSRGHGYTF; cdr3_nt: TGCGCCAGCAGTCAATCGCGGGGGCATGGCTACACCTTC
d_call: NA; clone_size: NA; j_call: TRBJ2-2; v_call: TRBV5-1; cdr3_aa: CASSLSRANTGELFF; cdr3_nt: TGCGCCAGCAGCTTGTCCAGGGCGAACACCGGGGAGCTGTTTTTT
d_call: NA; clone_size: NA; j_call: TRBJ2-1; v_call: TRBV9; cdr3_aa: CASSVGSNSYNEQFF; cdr3_nt: TGTGCCAGCAGCGTAGGGAGCAACTCCTACAATGAGCAGTTCTTC
d_call: TRBD1; clone_size: NA; j_call: TRBJ1-1; v_call: TRBV6-1; cdr3_aa: CASSQQGGNTEAFF; cdr3_nt: TGTGCCAGCAGCCAACAGGGGGGAAACACTGAAGCTTTCTTT
d_call: NA; clone_size: once; j_call: TRBJ1-5; v_call: TRBV3-1/TRBV3-2; cdr3_aa: CASSQDLGENQPQHF; cdr3_nt: TGTGCCAGCAGCCAAGATCTCGGGGAAAATCAGCCCCAGCATTTT
d_call: TRBD1; clone_size: NA; j_call: TRBJ2-7; v_call: TRBV18; cdr3_aa: CASSRDSTYEQYF; cdr3_nt: TGTGCCAGCTCCCGGGACAGTACCTACGAGCAGTACTTC
d_call: NA; clone_size: NA; j_call: TRBJ1-6; v_call: TRBV9; cdr3_aa: CASTGGELSPLHF; cdr3_nt: TGTGCCAGCACCGGGGGGGAGCTTTCACCCCTCCACTTT
d_call: TRBD1; clone_size: NA; j_call: TRBJ2-2; v_call: TRBV7-6; cdr3_aa: CASRTGTGELFF; cdr3_nt: TGTGCCAGCAGGACAGGGACCGGGGAGCTGTTTTTT
d_call: NA; clone_size: NA; j_call: TRBJ1-3; v_call: TRBV7-2; cdr3_aa: CASSDRQSGNTIYF; cdr3_nt: TGTGCCAGCAGCGATAGACAATCAGGAAACACCATATATTTT
d_call: NA; clone_size: NA; j_call: TRBJ1-2; v_call: TRBV12-3/TRBV12-4; cdr3_aa: CASSSRSGYTF; cdr3_nt: TGTGCCAGCAGTTCAAGGAGTGGCTACACCTTC
d_call: TRBD1; clone_size: NA; j_call: TRBJ1-1; v_call: TRBV2; cdr3_aa: CASRNRGVAFF; cdr3_nt: TGTGCCAGCAGAAACAGGGGAGTAGCTTTCTTT
d_call: TRBD1; clone_size: few; j_call: TRBJ1-2; v_call: TRBV9; cdr3_aa: CASSDYRDRSFPYGYTF; cdr3_nt: TGTGCCAGCAGCGATTACCGGGACAGATCGTTCCCATATGGCTACACCTTC
d_call: NA; clone_size: NA; j_call: TRBJ1-1; v_call: TRBV7-2; cdr3_aa: CASSLTITGTGAEAFF; cdr3_nt: TGTGCCAGCAGCTTAACGATCACAGGGACCGGTGCTGAAGCTTTCTTT
d_call: TRBD2; clone_size: NA; j_call: TRBJ2-1; v_call: TRBV10-2; cdr3_aa: CASSTSGGAGEQFF; cdr3_nt: TGCGCCAGCAGTACTAGCGGGGGGGCCGGTGAGCAGTTCTTC
d_call: NA; clone_size: NA; j_call: TRBJ2-5; v_call: TRBV7-7; cdr3_aa: CASSQALGETQYF; cdr3_nt: TGTGCTAGCAGCCAAGCACTAGGGGAGACCCAGTACTTC
d_call: NA; clone_size: NA; j_call: TRBJ1-4; v_call: TRBV3-1/TRBV3-2; cdr3_aa: CASSQAPEGNEKLFF; cdr3_nt: TGTGCCAGCAGCCAGGCCCCGGAGGGGAATGAAAAACTGTTTTTT
d_call: TRBD1; clone_size: NA; j_call: TRBJ2-7; v_call: TRBV15; cdr3_aa: CATSRDRGLYEQYF; cdr3_nt: TGTGCCACCAGCAGGGACAGGGGTCTCTACGAGCAGTACTTC
d_call: NA; clone_size: NA; j_call: TRBJ2-2; v_call: TRBV2; cdr3_aa: CASRRGLNTGELFF; cdr3_nt: TGTGCCAGCAGAAGAGGGTTGAACACCGGGGAGCTGTTTTTT
d_call: TRBD1; clone_size: NA; j_call: TRBJ1-2; v_call: TRBV12-3/TRBV12-4; cdr3_aa: CASVQDRGIGYTF; cdr3_nt: TGTGCCAGCGTACAGGACAGGGGAATCGGCTACACCTTC
d_call: TRBD1; clone_size: NA; j_call: TRBJ1-4; v_call: TRBV7-9; cdr3_aa: CASTAVGGIEYEKLFF; cdr3_nt: TGTGCCAGCACCGCGGTAGGGGGCATTGAGTATGAAAAACTGTTTTTT
d_call: TRBD1; clone_size: few; j_call: TRBJ1-5; v_call: TRBV5-4; cdr3_aa: CASSLAGQGGQHF; cdr3_nt: TGTGCCAGCAGCTTGGCGGGACAGGGCGGCCAGCATTTT
d_call: TRBD1; clone_size: NA; j_call: TRBJ2-5; v_call: TRBV6-5; cdr3_aa: CASSDRGTQETQYF; cdr3_nt: TGTGCCAGCAGCGACAGGGGGACCCAAGAGACCCAGTACTTC
d_call: TRBD2; clone_size: few; j_call: TRBJ2-3; v_call: TRBV5-6; cdr3_aa: CASRYYRLAGGSTDTQYF; cdr3_nt: TGTGCCAGCAGGTATTATCGACTAGCGGGGGGGAGCACAGATACGCAGTATTTT
d_call: TRBD1; clone_size: NA; j_call: TRBJ1-2; v_call: TRBV12-3/TRBV12-4; cdr3_aa: CASSPGQFYGYTF; cdr3_nt: TGTGCCAGCAGCCCGGGACAGTTCTATGGCTACACCTTC
d_call: NA; clone_size: NA; j_call: TRBJ1-1; v_call: TRBV18; cdr3_aa: CASSPIPFEVGTEAFF; cdr3_nt: TGTGCCAGCTCACCGATCCCCTTTGAGGTGGGCACTGAAGCTTTCTTT
d_call: NA; clone_size: NA; j_call: TRBJ2-2; v_call: TRBV29-1; cdr3_aa: CSVARDTYFGGELFF; cdr3_nt: TGCAGCGTTGCTCGGGACACCTACTTTGGCGGGGAGCTGTTTTTT
d_call: NA; clone_size: NA; j_call: TRBJ1-3; v_call: TRBV25-1; cdr3_aa: CASSIQALGNTIYF; cdr3_nt: TGTGCCAGCAGCATACAGGCTCTCGGGAACACCATATATTTT
d_call: TRBD1; clone_size: few; j_call: TRBJ1-4; v_call: TRBV7-8; cdr3_aa: CASSFRGTGGEKLFF; cdr3_nt: TGTGCCAGCAGCTTCCGGGGAACAGGGGGTGAAAAACTGTTTTTT
d_call: NA; clone_size: NA; j_call: TRBJ1-6; v_call: TRBV20-1; cdr3_aa: CSASYGVSLHF; cdr3_nt: TGCAGTGCTAGTTACGGGGTGTCCCTCCACTTT